This TCR beta chain derives from a study of T-cell reconstitution after alpha-beta-depleted transplantation in children. In regard to this clonotype: Its specificity is not known.

Germline-derived CDR1 and CDR2 are ENHRY and SYGVKD. Trimming pared 4 bases from V and 5 bases from J, leaving 17 bases between. CDR3 size: 15 residues. Unique molecular identifiers were incorporated when the TCRbeta library was constructed. One entry per CDR3 protein results from TCRdb running MiXCR on the PCR reads. This table has roughly 400,000 distinct CDR3 sequences, around two fifths appearing once. Notes on the study in general: T cells produced anew were the main source of T-cell counts and diversity one year after transplant.

Sequencing was performed on PBMCs, taken before TCRalphabeta/CD19-depleted stem cell transplant. This TCR was sampled from a girl aged 2-10 years with aplastic anemia, due to receive a stem cell transplant. The chain couples TRBV10-3 to TRBJ2-5; D may be TRBD2 (6 bases). CDR3 in DNA: TGTGCCATCAGTGCGGTCAGCGGGTATTGGGAGACCCAGTACTTC. This sequence encodes CAISAVSGYWETQYF.